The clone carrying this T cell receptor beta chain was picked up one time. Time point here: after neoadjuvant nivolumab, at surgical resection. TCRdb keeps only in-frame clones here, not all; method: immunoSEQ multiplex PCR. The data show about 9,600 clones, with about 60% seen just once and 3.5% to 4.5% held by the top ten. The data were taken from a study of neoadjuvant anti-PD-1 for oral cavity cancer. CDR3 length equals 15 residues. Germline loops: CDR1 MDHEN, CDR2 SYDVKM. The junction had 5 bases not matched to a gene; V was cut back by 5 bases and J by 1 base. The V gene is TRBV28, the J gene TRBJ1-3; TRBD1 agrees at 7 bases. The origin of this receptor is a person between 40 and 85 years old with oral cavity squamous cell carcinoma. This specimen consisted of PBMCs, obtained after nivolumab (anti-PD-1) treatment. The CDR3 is CASSPQGGSGNTIYF. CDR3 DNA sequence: TGTGCCAGCAGTCCTCAGGGGGGATCTGGAAACACCATATATTTT.